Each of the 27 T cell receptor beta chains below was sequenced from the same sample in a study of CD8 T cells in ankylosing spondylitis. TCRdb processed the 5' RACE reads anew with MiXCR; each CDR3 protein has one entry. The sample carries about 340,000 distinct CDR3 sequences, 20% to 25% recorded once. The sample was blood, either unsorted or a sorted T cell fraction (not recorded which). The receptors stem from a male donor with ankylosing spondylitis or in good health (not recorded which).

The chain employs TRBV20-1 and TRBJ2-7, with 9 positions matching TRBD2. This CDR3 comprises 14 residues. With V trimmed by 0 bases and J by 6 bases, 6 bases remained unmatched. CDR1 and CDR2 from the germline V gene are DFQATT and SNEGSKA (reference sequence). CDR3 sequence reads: CSAREGSGGPEQYF. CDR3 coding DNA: TGCAGTGCTAGAGAGGGTAGCGGGGGCCCCGAGCAGTACTTC.

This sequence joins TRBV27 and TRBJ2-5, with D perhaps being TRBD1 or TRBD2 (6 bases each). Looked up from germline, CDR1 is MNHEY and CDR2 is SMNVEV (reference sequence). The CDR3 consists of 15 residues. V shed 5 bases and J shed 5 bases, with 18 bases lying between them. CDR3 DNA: TGTGCCAGCAGTCCCTTTAGGGGGGCAGGGGAGACCCAGTACTTC. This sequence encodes CASSPFRGAGETQYF.

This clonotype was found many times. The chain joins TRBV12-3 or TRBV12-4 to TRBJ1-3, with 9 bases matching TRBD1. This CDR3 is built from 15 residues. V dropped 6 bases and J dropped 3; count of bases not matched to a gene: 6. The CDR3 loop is CASRIPTGGGNTIYF. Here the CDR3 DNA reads TGTGCCAGCAGGATACCGACAGGGGGTGGAAACACCATATATTTT.

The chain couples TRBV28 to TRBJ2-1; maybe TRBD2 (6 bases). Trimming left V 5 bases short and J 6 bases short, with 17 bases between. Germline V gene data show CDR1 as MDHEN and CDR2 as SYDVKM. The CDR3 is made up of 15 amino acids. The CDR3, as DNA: TGTGCCAGCAGTGCGGGACGGAATTTGCCCAATGAGCAGTTCTTC. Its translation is CASSAGRNLPNEQFF.

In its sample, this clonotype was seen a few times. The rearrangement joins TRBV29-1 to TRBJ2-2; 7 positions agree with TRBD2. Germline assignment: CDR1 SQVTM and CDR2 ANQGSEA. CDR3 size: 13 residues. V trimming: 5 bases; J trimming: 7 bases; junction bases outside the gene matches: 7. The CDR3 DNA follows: TGCAGCGTTTACCGGGGGGTTGTCGGGGAGCTGTTTTTT. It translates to CSVYRGVVGELFF.

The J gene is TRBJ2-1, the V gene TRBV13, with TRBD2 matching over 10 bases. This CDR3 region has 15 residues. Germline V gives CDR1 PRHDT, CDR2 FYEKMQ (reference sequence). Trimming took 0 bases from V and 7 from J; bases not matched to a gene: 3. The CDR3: CASSLGSGGANEQFF. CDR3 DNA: TGTGCCAGCAGCTTAGGCAGCGGGGGGGCGAATGAGCAGTTCTTC.

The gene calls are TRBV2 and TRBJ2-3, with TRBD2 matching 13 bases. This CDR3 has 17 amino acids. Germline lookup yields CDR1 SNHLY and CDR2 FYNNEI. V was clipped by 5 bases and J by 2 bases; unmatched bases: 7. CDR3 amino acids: CASSTLTSGGITDTQYF. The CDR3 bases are TGTGCCAGCAGTACCCTGACTAGCGGGGGGATCACAGATACGCAGTATTTT.

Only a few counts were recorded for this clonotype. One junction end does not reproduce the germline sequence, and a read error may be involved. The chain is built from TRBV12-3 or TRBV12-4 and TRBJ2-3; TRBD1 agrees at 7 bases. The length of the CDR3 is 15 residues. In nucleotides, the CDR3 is TGTGCCAGCAGCCCTGGGACAGCCAGCACAGATACGCAGTGTTTT. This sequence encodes CASSPGTASTDTQCF.

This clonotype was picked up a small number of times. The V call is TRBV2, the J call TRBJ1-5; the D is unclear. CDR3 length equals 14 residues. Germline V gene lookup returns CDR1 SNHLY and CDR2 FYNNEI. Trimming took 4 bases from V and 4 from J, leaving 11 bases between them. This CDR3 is CASSAPVGNQPQHF. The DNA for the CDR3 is TGTGCCAGCAGTGCTCCAGTTGGAAATCAGCCCCAGCATTTT.

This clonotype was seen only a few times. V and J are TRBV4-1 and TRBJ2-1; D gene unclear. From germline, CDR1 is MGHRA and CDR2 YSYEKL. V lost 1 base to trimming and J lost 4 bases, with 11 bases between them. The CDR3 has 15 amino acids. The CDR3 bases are TGCGCCAGCAGCCAAGGTCGGTGGCAGTACAATGAGCAGTTCTTC. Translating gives CASSQGRWQYNEQFF.

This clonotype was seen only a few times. CDR3 in amino acids: CASSLGEDGYTF. The CDR3 nucleotides read TGTGCCAGCAGCTTAGGGGAGGATGGCTACACCTTC. The V call is TRBV7-9, the J call TRBJ1-2, with no clear D. V lost 1 base to trimming and J lost 6 bases, with 6 bases between them. Looked up from germline, CDR1 is SEHNR and CDR2 is FQNEAQ (reference sequence). The CDR3 is 12 amino acids.

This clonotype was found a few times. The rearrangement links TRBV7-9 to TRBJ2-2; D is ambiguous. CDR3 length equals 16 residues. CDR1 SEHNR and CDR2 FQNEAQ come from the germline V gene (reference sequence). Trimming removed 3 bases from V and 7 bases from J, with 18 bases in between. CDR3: CASSFIPGQFGGELFF. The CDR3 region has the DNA TGTGCCAGCAGCTTTATCCCTGGCCAGTTCGGCGGGGAGCTGTTTTTT.

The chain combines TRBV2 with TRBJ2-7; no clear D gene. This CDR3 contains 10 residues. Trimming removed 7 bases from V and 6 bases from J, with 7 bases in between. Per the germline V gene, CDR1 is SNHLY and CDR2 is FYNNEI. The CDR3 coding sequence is TGTGCCAGCAAGGGTTCCGAGCAGTACTTC. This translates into CASKGSEQYF.

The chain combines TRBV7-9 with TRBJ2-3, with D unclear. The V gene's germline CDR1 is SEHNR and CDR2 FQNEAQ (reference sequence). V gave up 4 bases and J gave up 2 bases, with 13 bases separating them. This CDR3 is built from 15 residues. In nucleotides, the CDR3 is TGTGCCAGCAGCTGGACCCTACGGTCCACAGATACGCAGTATTTT. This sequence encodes CASSWTLRSTDTQYF.

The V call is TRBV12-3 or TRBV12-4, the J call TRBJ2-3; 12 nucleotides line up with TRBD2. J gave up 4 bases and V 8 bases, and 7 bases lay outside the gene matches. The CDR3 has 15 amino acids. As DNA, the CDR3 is TGTGCCAGCCGAAAAGGACTAGCGGGGCCAGATACGCAGTATTTT. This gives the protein CASRKGLAGPDTQYF.

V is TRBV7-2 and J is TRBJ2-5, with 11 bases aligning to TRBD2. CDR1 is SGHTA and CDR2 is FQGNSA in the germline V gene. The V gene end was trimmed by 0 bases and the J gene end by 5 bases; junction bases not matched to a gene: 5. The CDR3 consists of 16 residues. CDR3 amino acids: CASSLALAGEGETQYF. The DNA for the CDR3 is TGTGCCAGCAGCTTAGCACTAGCGGGGGAGGGGGAGACCCAGTACTTC.

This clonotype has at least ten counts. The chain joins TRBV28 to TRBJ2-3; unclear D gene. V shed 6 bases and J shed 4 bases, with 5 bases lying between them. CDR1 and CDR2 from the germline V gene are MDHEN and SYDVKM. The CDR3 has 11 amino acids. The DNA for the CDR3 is TGTGCCAGCAGGGATCCAGATACGCAGTATTTT. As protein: CASRDPDTQYF.

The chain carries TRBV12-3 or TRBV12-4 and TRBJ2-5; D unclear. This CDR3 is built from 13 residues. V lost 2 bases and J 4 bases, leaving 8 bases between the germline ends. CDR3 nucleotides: TGTGCCAGCAGTTTAAGAAAGGGAGAGACCCAGTACTTC. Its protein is CASSLRKGETQYF.

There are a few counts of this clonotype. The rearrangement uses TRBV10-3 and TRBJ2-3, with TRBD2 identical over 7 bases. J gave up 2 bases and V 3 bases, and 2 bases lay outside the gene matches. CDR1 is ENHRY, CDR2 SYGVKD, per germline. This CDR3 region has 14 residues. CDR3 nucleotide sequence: TGTGCCATCAGTGACGGGGACTACACAGATACGCAGTATTTT. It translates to CAISDGDYTDTQYF.

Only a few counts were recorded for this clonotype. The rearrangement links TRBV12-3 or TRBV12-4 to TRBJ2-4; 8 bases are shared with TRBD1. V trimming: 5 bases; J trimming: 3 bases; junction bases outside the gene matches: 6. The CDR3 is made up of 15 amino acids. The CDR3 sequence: CASSARTGNKNIQYF. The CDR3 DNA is TGTGCCAGCAGTGCACGGACAGGGAACAAAAACATTCAGTACTTC.

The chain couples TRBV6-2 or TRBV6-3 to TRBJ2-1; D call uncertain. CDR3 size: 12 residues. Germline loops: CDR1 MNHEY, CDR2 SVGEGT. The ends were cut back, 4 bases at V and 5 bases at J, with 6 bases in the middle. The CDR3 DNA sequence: TGTGCCAGCAGTTTTGACAACAATGAGCAGTTCTTC. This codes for CASSFDNNEQFF.

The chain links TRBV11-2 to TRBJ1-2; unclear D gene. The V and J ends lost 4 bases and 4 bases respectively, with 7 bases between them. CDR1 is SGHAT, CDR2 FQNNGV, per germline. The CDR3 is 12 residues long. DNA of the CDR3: TGTGCCAGCAGCTCGTCGAGCTATGGCTACACCTTC. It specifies CASSSSSYGYTF.

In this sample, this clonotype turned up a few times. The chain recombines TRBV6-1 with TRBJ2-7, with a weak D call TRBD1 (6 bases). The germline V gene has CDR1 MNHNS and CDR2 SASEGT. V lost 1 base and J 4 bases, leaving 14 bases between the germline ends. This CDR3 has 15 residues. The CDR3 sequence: CASSEVDRRGYEQYF. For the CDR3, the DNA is TGTGCCAGCAGTGAAGTGGACAGACGGGGATACGAGCAGTACTTC.

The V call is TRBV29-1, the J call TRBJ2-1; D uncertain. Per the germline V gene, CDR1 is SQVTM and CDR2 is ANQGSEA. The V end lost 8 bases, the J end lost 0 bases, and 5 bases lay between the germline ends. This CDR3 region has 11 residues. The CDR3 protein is CSPSSYNEQFF. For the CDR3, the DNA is TGCAGCCCCAGCTCCTACAATGAGCAGTTCTTC.

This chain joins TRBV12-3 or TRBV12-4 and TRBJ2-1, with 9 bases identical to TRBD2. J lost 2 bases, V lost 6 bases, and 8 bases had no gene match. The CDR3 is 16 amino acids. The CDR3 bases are TGTGCCAGCAGGGATCGCGGGGGGGCCCCCTACAATGAGCAGTTCTTC. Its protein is CASRDRGGAPYNEQFF.

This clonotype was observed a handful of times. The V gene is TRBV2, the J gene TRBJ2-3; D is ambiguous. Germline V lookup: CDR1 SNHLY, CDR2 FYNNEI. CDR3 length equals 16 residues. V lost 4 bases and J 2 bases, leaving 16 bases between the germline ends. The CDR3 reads CASSALRPVATDTQYF. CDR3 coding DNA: TGTGCCAGCAGTGCACTGCGCCCGGTCGCCACAGATACGCAGTATTTT. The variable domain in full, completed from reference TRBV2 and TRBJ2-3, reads EPEVTQTPSHQVTQMGQEVILRCVPISNHLYFYWYRQILGQKVEFLVSFYNNEISEKSEIFDDQFSVERPDGSNFTLKIRSTKLEDSAMYFCASSALRPVATDTQYFGPGTRLTVL.

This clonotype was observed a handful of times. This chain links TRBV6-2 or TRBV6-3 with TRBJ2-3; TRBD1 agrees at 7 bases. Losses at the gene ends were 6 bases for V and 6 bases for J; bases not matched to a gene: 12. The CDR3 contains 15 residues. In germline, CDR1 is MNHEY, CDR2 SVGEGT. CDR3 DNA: TGTGCCAGCAGCCCCGACAGGGCAGGTTTGGATACGCAGTATTTT. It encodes CASSPDRAGLDTQYF.